The 5 T cell receptor beta chains presented below share a single source sample, sequenced in a study of cytomegalovirus exposure and HLA in healthy donors. A multiplex PCR was run with 60 Vbeta primers and 13 Jbeta primers. Assay used: immunoSEQ multiplex PCR; TCRdb lists only in-frame clones, some missing. The repertoire has under 200,000 clones, about 88% of them found once; the top ten carry approximately 2%. The sequencing input was PBMCs. All receptors derive from a woman between 18 and 29 years old in good health and CMV-seronegative.

V is TRBV29-1 and J is TRBJ2-3; the D gene is possibly TRBD1 (7 bases). The V end lost 1 base, the J end lost 7 bases, and 12 bases lay between the germline ends. Germline V gene sequence: CDR1 SQVTM, CDR2 ANQGSEA. The CDR3 runs 13 residues. For the CDR3, the DNA is TGCAGCGTTGAAGCGGAGGGGGCGTATACGCAGTATTTT. Translation gives CSVEAEGAYTQYF.

The rearrangement joins TRBV25-1 to TRBJ2-5; TRBD1 aligns across 9 bases. Germline CDR1 is MGHDK and CDR2 is SYGVNS. With V trimmed by 10 bases and J by 7 bases, 19 bases remained unmatched. The length of the CDR3 is 16 residues. The CDR3 loop is CANQHRDRVGELTQYF. The CDR3 DNA is TGTGCCAACCAACACCGGGACAGGGTTGGCGAGCTGACCCAGTACTTC.

This clone was counted between two and nine times. The J gene is TRBJ2-3, the V gene TRBV2; TRBD2 matches 13 bases. Trimming removed 5 bases from V and 6 bases from J; junction bases left unmatched: 2. The CDR3 runs to 14 residues. The germline CDR1 and CDR2 sequences are SNHLY and FYNNEI. CDR3 coding DNA: TGTGCCAGCAGTATGACTAGCGGGAGGGATACGCAGTATTTT. This sequence encodes CASSMTSGRDTQYF.

The chain recombines TRBV5-1 with TRBJ2-5, with D possibly TRBD1 on 5 matching bases. The germline CDR1 and CDR2 sequences are SGHRS and YFSETQ. V lost 2 bases to trimming and J lost 5 bases, with 7 bases between them. The CDR3 spans 12 residues. CDR3 sequence (DNA): TGCGCCAGCAGCTTTGCAGGGGAGACCCAGTACTTC. It is translated as CASSFAGETQYF.

V gene TRBV7-2 combines with J gene TRBJ1-5; 12 nucleotides line up with TRBD1. V shed 1 base and J 5 bases; nucleotides not matched to a gene: 3. CDR3 length: 16 amino acids. Germline CDR1 SGHTA, CDR2 FQGNSA. CDR3 sequence reads: CASSLGGTGGYQPQHF. In nucleotides, the CDR3 is TGTGCCAGCAGCTTAGGAGGGACAGGGGGCTATCAGCCCCAGCATTTT.